A single sample gave rise to the 18 T cell receptor beta chains below, sequenced in a study of cytomegalovirus exposure and HLA in healthy donors. PCR was performed using 60 Vbeta and 13 Jbeta primers. The assay was immunoSEQ multiplex PCR, and TCRdb's table has in-frame clones only and misses some. The sample lists 130,000 to 150,000 clones, approximately 79% occurring once. The sequencing sample was made of PBMCs. These receptors originate from a woman aged 40 to 50 in good health and CMV-seropositive.

V usage is TRBV6-5 and J usage is TRBJ2-5, with TRBD2 matching 8 bases. The last part of the DNA fits TRBJ2-7 better; the J call may be wrong. The germline V gene has CDR1 MNHEY and CDR2 SVGAGI. The CDR3 has 11 amino acids. CDR3 in DNA: TGTGCCAGCCGGGAGGGCTACGAGCAGTACTTC. Encoded protein: CASREGYEQYF.

The chain links TRBV19 to TRBJ2-7, with D hard to call. V was shortened by 6 bases and J by 0 bases, with 9 bases between the two germline ends. Germline V gene data show CDR1 as LNHDA and CDR2 as SQIVND (reference sequence). CDR3 length equals 13 residues. The CDR3 loop reads CASSPTPSYEQYF. The CDR3 DNA follows: TGTGCCAGTAGCCCTACCCCCTCCTACGAGCAGTACTTC.

This clone was detected once. This chain connects TRBV5-5 to TRBJ1-2; 7 nucleotides line up with TRBD1. Germline values: CDR1 SGHKS, CDR2 YYEKEE (reference sequence). The CDR3 length is 13 residues. Trimming cost V 4 bases and J 3 bases; bases outside gene matches: 3. CDR3 sequence reads: CASSLGTDYGYTF. DNA of the CDR3: TGTGCCAGCAGCCTAGGGACAGACTATGGCTACACCTTC.

This chain connects TRBV7-9 to TRBJ2-7, with 7 bases matching TRBD2. The length of the CDR3 is 15 residues. J was trimmed by 2 bases and V by 3 bases; bases with no gene match: 7. Germline CDR1 and CDR2: SEHNR and FQNEAQ (reference sequence). CDR3 residues: CASSLVEAGAYEQYF. The CDR3 DNA follows: TGTGCCAGCAGCTTGGTCGAGGCGGGGGCCTACGAGCAGTACTTC. Together with reference TRBV7-9 and TRBJ2-7, the CDR3 gives the full variable domain: DTGVSQNPRHKITKRGQNVTFRCDPISEHNRLYWYRQTLGQGPEFLTYFQNEAQLEKSRLLSDRFSAERPKGSFSTLEIQRTEQGDSAMYLCASSLVEAGAYEQYFGPGTRLTVT.

V and J are TRBV11-3 and TRBJ2-1; 15 bases align to TRBD2. Germline loops: CDR1 SGHNT, CDR2 YENEEA. The CDR3 sequence is 15 residues long. Losses at the gene ends were 4 bases for V and 10 bases for J; bases not matched to a gene: 5. The CDR3 here is CASSSGLAGGDEQFF. Written as DNA, the CDR3 is TGTGCCAGCAGCTCCGGACTAGCGGGGGGGGACGAGCAGTTCTTC.

The V gene is TRBV6-6, the J gene TRBJ1-5; D possibly corresponds to TRBD1 (5 bases). The germline CDR1 and CDR2 sequences are MNHNY and SVGAGI (reference sequence). The CDR3 totals 14 residues. Trimming removed 5 bases at V and 4 bases at J, with 12 bases between. CDR3: CASSRGEGNQPQHF. The CDR3 DNA reads TGTGCCAGCAGTCGGGGGGAAGGGAATCAGCCCCAGCATTTT.

The chain recombines TRBV25-1 with TRBJ1-2; a weak D match, TRBD1 (5 bases). Germline V gives CDR1 MGHDK, CDR2 SYGVNS. Trimming left V 6 bases short and J 2 bases short, with 13 bases between. The CDR3 is made up of 14 amino acids. CDR3 region: CASSRISGNYGYTF. In DNA, the CDR3 is TGTGCCAGCAGCCGAATCTCAGGGAACTATGGCTACACCTTC.

The genes are TRBV4-1 and TRBJ2-5; possibly TRBD2 for D (5 bases). V was trimmed by 11 bases and J by 4 bases, leaving 17 bases between them. CDR1 MGHRA and CDR2 YSYEKL come from the germline V gene. This CDR3 is 13 amino acids long. CDR3 residues: CASSLGNRETQYF. CDR3 DNA sequence: TGCGCCTCTTCACTCGGGAACAGAGAGACCCAGTACTTC.

About this clone itself: The sample contains more than one DNA sequence encoding this CDR3. The chain combines TRBV5-6 with TRBJ1-3; D remains ambiguous. Germline CDR1 SGHDT, CDR2 YYEEEE. CDR3 length: 14 residues. V was pared by 0 bases and J by 0 bases, with 4 bases between. The CDR3 region has the DNA TGTGCCAGCAGCTTGGTCAACTCTGGAAACACCATATATTTT. It translates to CASSLVNSGNTIYF.

The chain joins TRBV23-1 to TRBJ1-2; TRBD1 matches 10 bases. TRBV23-1 has ORF status, its function being uncertain. J gave up 5 bases and V 4 bases, and 7 bases lay outside the gene matches. The CDR3 is 15 residues long. The CDR3 spells CASSRPGTGEYGYTF. CDR3 in DNA: TGCGCCAGCAGTCGCCCCGGGACAGGGGAGTATGGCTACACCTTC.

The rearrangement joins TRBV5-6 to TRBJ1-1, with TRBD1 matching over 7 bases. CDR1 is SGHDT, CDR2 YYEEEE, per germline. Trimming removed 5 bases from V and 1 base from J; junction bases left unmatched: 11. The CDR3 runs 16 residues. CDR3 sequence: CASSPRTGGRNTEAFF. Here the CDR3 DNA reads TGTGCCAGCAGTCCTAGGACAGGAGGAAGGAACACTGAAGCTTTCTTT.

This clone was observed a handful of times. The CDR3 is CASSHRGGLNTGELFF. DNA for the CDR3: TGCGCCAGCAGCCACCGGGGGGGGTTGAACACCGGGGAGCTGTTTTTT. The chain links TRBV4-1 to TRBJ2-2; 8 bases are a match to TRBD2. This CDR3 is built from 16 residues. In germline, CDR1 is MGHRA, CDR2 YSYEKL. With 3 bases clipped from V and 1 base from J, the junction kept 4 bases outside the gene matches.

The rearrangement links TRBV4-1 to TRBJ2-7; 10 bases are a match to TRBD1. The CDR3 contains 16 residues. The ends lost 2 bases at V and 0 bases at J; junction bases unmatched: 4. From germline, CDR1 is MGHRA and CDR2 YSYEKL. The CDR3 loop is CASSQKGQGRSYEQYF. For the CDR3, the DNA is TGCGCCAGCAGCCAAAAGGGACAGGGGCGCTCCTACGAGCAGTACTTC.

CDR3 DNA sequence: TGTGCCAGCAGTGAGCTAGCGGGGACTCCTACCTACAATGAGCAGTTCTTC. It codes for CASSELAGTPTYNEQFF. V gene TRBV2 combines with J gene TRBJ2-1; 9 bases agree with TRBD2. CDR1 is SNHLY and CDR2 is FYNNEI in the germline V gene. This CDR3 has 17 amino acids. V trimming: 3 bases; J trimming: 2 bases; junction bases outside the gene matches: 8.

The chain uses TRBV29-1 and TRBJ2-5; D not resolved. The CDR3 length is 11 residues. Per germline, CDR1 SQVTM and CDR2 ANQGSEA. With 6 bases removed from V and 4 bases from J, the gap between germline ends came to 9 bases. The CDR3 region is CSVPRGETQYF. The CDR3 nucleotides are TGCAGCGTCCCCCGCGGAGAGACCCAGTACTTC.

This chain links TRBV19 with TRBJ1-1; 7 bases fit TRBD1. Unmatched junction bases numbered 6, after V lost 2 bases and J lost 0 bases. The CDR3 runs to 16 residues. The germline V gene has CDR1 LNHDA and CDR2 SQIVND (reference sequence). The CDR3 DNA sequence: TGTGCCAGTAGTATACCAACCGGGACAGTGAACACTGAAGCTTTCTTT. The encoded protein is CASSIPTGTVNTEAFF.

V usage is TRBV19 and J usage is TRBJ1-2, with TRBD1 as a possible D gene (5 bases). This CDR3 has 13 residues. Trimming stripped 6 bases from V and 6 bases from J, with 14 bases between. CDR1 is LNHDA and CDR2 is SQIVND in the germline V gene (reference sequence). The CDR3 DNA sequence: TGTGCCAGTAGCAATAGGGGTATCGATGGCTACACCTTC. Translation: CASSNRGIDGYTF.

V usage is TRBV5-3 and J usage is TRBJ1-2; 9 positions match TRBD1. TRBV5-3 is an ORF; its function is uncertain. CDR3 length equals 17 residues. The V and J ends lost 4 bases and 4 bases, in that order; junction bases with no gene match: 14. The CDR3 loop is CARSGADRGAMAYGYTF. Written as DNA, the CDR3 is TGTGCCAGAAGCGGGGCGGACAGGGGAGCAATGGCCTATGGCTACACCTTC.